The rows below give T cell receptor beta chains drawn from one sample of a study of blood T cells in healthy people across ages. TCRdb reprocessed the 5' RACE reads via MiXCR and lists one record per CDR3 protein. The profile shows hundreds of thousands of distinct CDR3 sequences, 56% of them singletons. Input material: blood. The receptor source for this set is a man between 40 and 49 years old in good health. The CDR3 runs from the conserved cysteine through the conserved F or W. Fields, in order: clone size, D gene, V gene, J gene, CDR3 protein, CDR3 DNA. A D gene is named only where the DNA matches it firmly. Some rows mark clone size as missing; the rest say once, few, many or name a class of expanded clone.

clone_size: .; d_call: .; v_call: TRBV7-2; j_call: TRBJ2-3; cdr3_aa: CASSPRLVGTDTQYF; cdr3_nt: TGTGCCAGCAGCCCCCGGCTAGTCGGTACAGATACGCAGTATTTT
clone_size: few; d_call: .; v_call: TRBV9; j_call: TRBJ1-2; cdr3_aa: CASSVSGEDYGYTF; cdr3_nt: TGTGCCAGCAGCGTAAGTGGGGAAGACTATGGCTACACCTTC
clone_size: .; d_call: .; v_call: TRBV6-5; j_call: TRBJ2-1; cdr3_aa: CASSREQPNSYNEQFF; cdr3_nt: TGTGCCAGCAGTCGGGAACAGCCGAACTCCTACAATGAGCAGTTCTTC
clone_size: .; d_call: TRBD1; v_call: TRBV20-1; j_call: TRBJ1-5; cdr3_aa: CSARVLGQADQPQHF; cdr3_nt: TGCAGTGCTAGAGTTTTGGGACAGGCTGATCAGCCCCAGCATTTT
clone_size: .; d_call: .; v_call: TRBV5-1; j_call: TRBJ1-6; cdr3_aa: CASSSGQLNSPLHF; cdr3_nt: TGCGCCAGCAGCTCTGGACAGCTTAATTCACCCCTCCACTTT
clone_size: .; d_call: .; v_call: TRBV9; j_call: TRBJ1-5; cdr3_aa: CASSRTGSHNQPQHF; cdr3_nt: TGTGCCAGCAGCCGCACCGGGTCCCACAATCAGCCCCAGCATTTT
clone_size: .; d_call: .; v_call: TRBV27; j_call: TRBJ2-1; cdr3_aa: CASSWSQGNEQFF; cdr3_nt: TGTGCCAGCAGTTGGTCCCAGGGGAATGAGCAGTTCTTC
clone_size: .; d_call: .; v_call: TRBV12-3/TRBV12-4; j_call: TRBJ2-7; cdr3_aa: CASRVTGYEQYF; cdr3_nt: TGTGCCAGCAGAGTCACAGGTTACGAGCAGTACTTC
clone_size: .; d_call: .; v_call: TRBV5-4; j_call: TRBJ2-1; cdr3_aa: CASSLDPGEGNEQFF; cdr3_nt: TGTGCCAGCAGCCTAGACCCCGGGGAAGGGAATGAGCAGTTCTTC
clone_size: .; d_call: .; v_call: TRBV28; j_call: TRBJ2-4; cdr3_aa: CASSPIRVDIRYF; cdr3_nt: TGCGCCAGCAGCCCAATACGGGTAGACATTCGGTACTTC
clone_size: .; d_call: .; v_call: TRBV24-1; j_call: TRBJ1-1; cdr3_aa: CATSPPGDGTEAFF; cdr3_nt: TGTGCCACCAGTCCTCCAGGGGACGGCACTGAAGCTTTCTTT
clone_size: .; d_call: .; v_call: TRBV7-2; j_call: TRBJ2-5; cdr3_aa: CASNSAGRPETQYF; cdr3_nt: TGTGCCAGCAACTCGGCGGGACGTCCCGAGACCCAGTACTTC
clone_size: .; d_call: .; v_call: TRBV2; j_call: TRBJ1-2; cdr3_aa: CASKVTYGYTF; cdr3_nt: TGTGCCAGCAAGGTGACCTATGGCTACACCTTC
clone_size: .; d_call: .; v_call: TRBV28; j_call: TRBJ2-3; cdr3_aa: CASSSSRGASTDTQYF; cdr3_nt: TGTGCCAGCAGTTCCTCAAGGGGAGCAAGCACAGATACGCAGTATTTT
clone_size: .; d_call: .; v_call: TRBV20-1; j_call: TRBJ1-1; cdr3_aa: CSAASTVNTEAFF; cdr3_nt: TGCAGTGCGGCCTCGACCGTGAACACTGAAGCTTTCTTT
clone_size: .; d_call: TRBD2; v_call: TRBV20-1; j_call: TRBJ2-5; cdr3_aa: CSARSVGGGAEETQYF; cdr3_nt: TGCAGTGCTAGATCGGTTGGCGGGGGGGCCGAAGAGACCCAGTACTTC
clone_size: .; d_call: .; v_call: TRBV19; j_call: TRBJ2-7; cdr3_aa: CASSITGTRGEQYF; cdr3_nt: TGTGCCAGTAGTATCACAGGGACGAGGGGGGAGCAGTACTTC
clone_size: .; d_call: .; v_call: TRBV5-1; j_call: TRBJ2-1; cdr3_aa: CASSLEGPQYNDNEQFF; cdr3_nt: TGCGCCAGCAGCTTGGAGGGACCCCAATACAACGACAATGAGCAGTTCTTC
clone_size: .; d_call: TRBD1; v_call: TRBV5-1; j_call: TRBJ2-7; cdr3_aa: CASSWKEATGGYEQYF; cdr3_nt: TGCGCCAGCAGCTGGAAGGAGGCCACAGGGGGCTACGAGCAGTACTTC
clone_size: few; d_call: .; v_call: TRBV7-2; j_call: TRBJ2-7; cdr3_aa: CASSLGIGAGQQYF; cdr3_nt: TGTGCCAGCAGCTTAGGTATCGGGGCGGGGCAGCAGTACTTC
clone_size: .; d_call: .; v_call: TRBV5-1; j_call: TRBJ1-2; cdr3_aa: CASSPGHDNYGYTF; cdr3_nt: TGCGCCAGCAGCCCGGGACACGATAACTATGGCTACACCTTC
clone_size: .; d_call: .; v_call: TRBV28; j_call: TRBJ2-5; cdr3_aa: CASSLGDTQWETQYF; cdr3_nt: TGTGCCAGCAGTTTGGGCGACACGCAGTGGGAGACCCAGTACTTC
clone_size: .; d_call: .; v_call: TRBV29-1; j_call: TRBJ1-2; cdr3_aa: CSANAGNYGYTF; cdr3_nt: TGCAGCGCTAATGCAGGGAACTATGGCTACACCTTC
clone_size: .; d_call: .; v_call: TRBV2; j_call: TRBJ2-7; cdr3_aa: CASSEEAIAYEQYF; cdr3_nt: TGTGCCAGCAGTGAAGAGGCGATAGCCTACGAGCAGTACTTC
clone_size: many; d_call: TRBD1; v_call: TRBV6-4; j_call: TRBJ2-1; cdr3_aa: CASSPGQGSYNEQFF; cdr3_nt: TGTGCCAGCAGCCCGGGACAGGGATCCTACAATGAGCAGTTCTTC
clone_size: .; d_call: .; v_call: TRBV4-3; j_call: TRBJ2-3; cdr3_aa: CASSQGAAGLLATQYF; cdr3_nt: TGCGCCAGCAGCCAAGGTGCCGCTGGGTTGCTAGCTACGCAGTATTTT
clone_size: .; d_call: .; v_call: TRBV29-1; j_call: TRBJ2-1; cdr3_aa: CSVPRQSGTSDNEQFF; cdr3_nt: TGCAGCGTCCCCCGACAGAGTGGGACCTCAGACAATGAGCAGTTCTTC
clone_size: once; d_call: TRBD2; v_call: TRBV10-3; j_call: TRBJ2-1; cdr3_aa: CAIASGLAGTEQFF; cdr3_nt: TGTGCCATTGCAAGCGGACTAGCGGGCACTGAGCAGTTCTTC
clone_size: many; d_call: .; v_call: TRBV11-3; j_call: TRBJ2-3; cdr3_aa: CASSSWADTQYF; cdr3_nt: TGTGCCAGCAGCTCTTGGGCGGATACGCAGTATTTT
clone_size: .; d_call: .; v_call: TRBV28; j_call: TRBJ1-5; cdr3_aa: CASSQGRRFNQPQHF; cdr3_nt: TGTGCCAGCAGCCAAGGACGGAGGTTCAATCAGCCCCAGCATTTT
clone_size: .; d_call: TRBD2; v_call: TRBV12-3/TRBV12-4; j_call: TRBJ2-7; cdr3_aa: CASSPGLVSEQYF; cdr3_nt: TGTGCCAGCAGTCCCGGACTAGTCAGCGAGCAGTACTTC
clone_size: .; d_call: TRBD2; v_call: TRBV3-1; j_call: TRBJ2-5; cdr3_aa: CASSQDTSGRRAQYF; cdr3_nt: TGTGCCAGCAGCCAGGATACTAGCGGGAGGAGGGCCCAGTACTTC
clone_size: .; d_call: TRBD2; v_call: TRBV10-3; j_call: TRBJ2-7; cdr3_aa: CAIMAGGLYEQYF; cdr3_nt: TGTGCCATCATGGCGGGAGGGCTGTATGAGCAGTACTTC
clone_size: .; d_call: .; v_call: TRBV29-1; j_call: TRBJ2-7; cdr3_aa: CSAVISGKSPYEQYF; cdr3_nt: TGCAGCGCTGTAATATCAGGGAAATCCCCCTACGAGCAGTACTTC
clone_size: .; d_call: TRBD1; v_call: TRBV7-2; j_call: TRBJ1-4; cdr3_aa: CASSDTGGIGEKLFF; cdr3_nt: TGTGCCAGCAGCGATACAGGGGGAATAGGAGAAAAACTGTTTTTT
clone_size: .; d_call: .; v_call: TRBV20-1; j_call: TRBJ2-7; cdr3_aa: CSARVADAYEQYF; cdr3_nt: TGCAGTGCTAGAGTCGCGGACGCCTACGAGCAGTACTTC
clone_size: .; d_call: .; v_call: TRBV6-2/TRBV6-3; j_call: TRBJ1-2; cdr3_aa: CASSPAGGSYGYTF; cdr3_nt: TGTGCCAGCAGCCCAGCAGGAGGATCCTATGGCTACACCTTC
clone_size: once; d_call: .; v_call: TRBV7-2; j_call: TRBJ2-4; cdr3_aa: CASSLVEKSQYF; cdr3_nt: TGTGCCAGCAGCTTAGTGGAAAAGTCCCAGTACTTC
clone_size: once; d_call: TRBD1; v_call: TRBV28; j_call: TRBJ1-6; cdr3_aa: CASSPRQGLSPLHF; cdr3_nt: TGTGCCAGCAGTCCACGACAGGGTCTTTCACCCCTCCACTTT
clone_size: .; d_call: .; v_call: TRBV7-6; j_call: TRBJ2-3; cdr3_aa: CASSLFTRGGTDTQYF; cdr3_nt: TGTGCCAGCAGCTTATTCACTAGAGGGGGCACAGATACGCAGTATTTT
clone_size: .; d_call: TRBD1; v_call: TRBV7-6; j_call: TRBJ1-6; cdr3_aa: CASSFGPGTGDQAYNSPLHF; cdr3_nt: TGTGCCAGCAGCTTTGGGCCCGGGACAGGGGACCAAGCATATAATTCACCCCTCCACTTT
clone_size: .; d_call: .; v_call: TRBV4-3; j_call: TRBJ2-7; cdr3_aa: CASSLELAGGGGTAYEQYF; cdr3_nt: TGCGCCAGCAGCCTTGAGTTGGCAGGGGGAGGCGGGACTGCCTACGAGCAGTACTTC
clone_size: .; d_call: TRBD1; v_call: TRBV29-1; j_call: TRBJ1-2; cdr3_aa: CSVEGATDRNYGYTF; cdr3_nt: TGCAGCGTTGAAGGAGCCACGGACAGGAACTATGGCTACACCTTC
clone_size: .; d_call: .; v_call: TRBV11-2; j_call: TRBJ2-2; cdr3_aa: CASSLGAGTFGELFF; cdr3_nt: TGTGCCAGCAGCTTAGGCGCGGGAACATTCGGGGAGCTGTTTTTT
clone_size: .; d_call: .; v_call: TRBV6-6; j_call: TRBJ1-5; cdr3_aa: CATRVQGVSNQPQHF; cdr3_nt: TGTGCCACCCGAGTGCAAGGCGTAAGCAATCAGCCCCAGCATTTT